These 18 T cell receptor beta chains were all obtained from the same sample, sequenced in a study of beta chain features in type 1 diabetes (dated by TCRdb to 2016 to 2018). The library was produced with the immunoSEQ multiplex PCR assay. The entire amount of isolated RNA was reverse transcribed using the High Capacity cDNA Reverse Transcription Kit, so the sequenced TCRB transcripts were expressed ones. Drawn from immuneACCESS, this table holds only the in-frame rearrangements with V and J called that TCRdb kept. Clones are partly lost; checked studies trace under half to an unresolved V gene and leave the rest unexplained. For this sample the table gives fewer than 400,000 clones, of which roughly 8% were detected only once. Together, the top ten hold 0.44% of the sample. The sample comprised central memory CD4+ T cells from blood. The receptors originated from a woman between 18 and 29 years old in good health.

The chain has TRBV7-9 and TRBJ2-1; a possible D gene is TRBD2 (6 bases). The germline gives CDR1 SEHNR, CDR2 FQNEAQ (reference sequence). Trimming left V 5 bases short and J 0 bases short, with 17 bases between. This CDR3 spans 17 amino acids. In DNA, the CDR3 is TGTGCCAGCAGCCAATCGGTGGGACTGAGCTCCTACAATGAGCAGTTCTTC. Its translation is CASSQSVGLSSYNEQFF.

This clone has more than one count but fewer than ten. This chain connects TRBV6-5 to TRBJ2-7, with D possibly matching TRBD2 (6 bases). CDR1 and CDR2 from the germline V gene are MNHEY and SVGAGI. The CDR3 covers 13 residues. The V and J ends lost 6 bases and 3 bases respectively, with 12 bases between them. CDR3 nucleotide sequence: TGTGCCAGCAGGGCGGGACTTAGCTACGAGCAGTACTTC. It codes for CASRAGLSYEQYF.

For the CDR3, the DNA is TGTGCCAGCAGCTTAAGGGGGTCTGATACGCAGTATTTT. It encodes CASSLRGSDTQYF. V and J are TRBV13 and TRBJ2-3, with D possibly being TRBD1 (6 bases). V gave up 2 bases and J gave up 6 bases, with 9 bases separating them. Germline V gene lookup returns CDR1 PRHDT and CDR2 FYEKMQ (reference sequence). This CDR3 contains 13 residues.

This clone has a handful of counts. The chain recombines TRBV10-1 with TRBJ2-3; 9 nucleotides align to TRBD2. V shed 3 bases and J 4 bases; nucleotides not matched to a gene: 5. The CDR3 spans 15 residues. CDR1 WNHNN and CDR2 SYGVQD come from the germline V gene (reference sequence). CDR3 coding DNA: TGCGCCAGCAGTGACCCTAGCGGGGTCCCAGATACGCAGTATTTT. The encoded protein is CASSDPSGVPDTQYF.

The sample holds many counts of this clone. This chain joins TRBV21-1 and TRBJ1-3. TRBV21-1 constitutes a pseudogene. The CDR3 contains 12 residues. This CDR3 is CAPGNRGNTIYF. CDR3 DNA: TGTGCCCCGGGAAATAGGGGAAACACCATATATTTT.

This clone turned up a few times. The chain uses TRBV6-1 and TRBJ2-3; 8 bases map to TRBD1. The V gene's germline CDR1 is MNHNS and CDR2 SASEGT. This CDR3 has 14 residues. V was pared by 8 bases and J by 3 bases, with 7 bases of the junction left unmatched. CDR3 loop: CASQIGTGTDTQYF. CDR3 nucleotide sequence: TGTGCCAGCCAAATCGGGACAGGAACAGATACGCAGTATTTT.

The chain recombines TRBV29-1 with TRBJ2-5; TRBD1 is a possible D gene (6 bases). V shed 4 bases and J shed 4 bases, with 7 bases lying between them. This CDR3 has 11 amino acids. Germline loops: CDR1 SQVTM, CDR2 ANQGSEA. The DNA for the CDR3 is TGCAGCGTTGCACAGGGAGAGACCCAGTACTTC. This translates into CSVAQGETQYF. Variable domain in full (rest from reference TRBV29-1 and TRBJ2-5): SAVISQKPSRDICQRGTSLTIQCQVDSQVTMMFWYRQQPGQSLTLIATANQGSEATYESGFVIDKFPISRPNLTFSTLTVSNMSPEDSSIYLCSVAQGETQYFGPGTRLLVL.

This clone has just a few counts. The CDR3 loop reads CASSRPLAGYNEQFF. The CDR3 DNA sequence: TGTGCCAGCAGCCGGCCGCTAGCGGGCTACAATGAGCAGTTCTTC. The chain uses TRBV4-2 and TRBJ2-1; 8 bases agree with TRBD2. Trimming cost V 4 bases and J 3 bases; bases outside gene matches: 5. Germline CDR1 and CDR2: LGHNA and YNFKEQ. The CDR3 extends over 15 amino acids.

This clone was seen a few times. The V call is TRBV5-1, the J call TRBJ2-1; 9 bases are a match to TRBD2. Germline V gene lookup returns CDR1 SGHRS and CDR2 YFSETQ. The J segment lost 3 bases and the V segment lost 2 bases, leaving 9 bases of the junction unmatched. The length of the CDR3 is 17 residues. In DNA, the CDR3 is TGCGCCAGCAGCTTCGTTATAGCGGGAGACGTCTACAATGAGCAGTTCTTC. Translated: CASSFVIAGDVYNEQFF.

The CDR3 DNA reads as TGTGCCAGCAGCTTATCCGTTAACTTGGGACAGGGAGTCTACGAGCAGTACTTC. Its protein product is CASSLSVNLGQGVYEQYF. This rearrangement joins TRBV5-6 to TRBJ2-7; 9 nucleotides match TRBD1. The J segment lost 3 bases and the V segment lost 2 bases, leaving 15 bases of the junction unmatched. The CDR3 extends over 18 amino acids. CDR1 is SGHDT and CDR2 is YYEEEE in the germline V gene.

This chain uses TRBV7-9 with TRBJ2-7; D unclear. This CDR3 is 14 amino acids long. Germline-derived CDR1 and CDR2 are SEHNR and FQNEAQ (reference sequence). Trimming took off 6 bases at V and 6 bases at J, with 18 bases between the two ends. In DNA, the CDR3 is TGTGCCAGCAGTCCGGCGACTGACCGCGGCGAGCAGTACTTC. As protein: CASSPATDRGEQYF.

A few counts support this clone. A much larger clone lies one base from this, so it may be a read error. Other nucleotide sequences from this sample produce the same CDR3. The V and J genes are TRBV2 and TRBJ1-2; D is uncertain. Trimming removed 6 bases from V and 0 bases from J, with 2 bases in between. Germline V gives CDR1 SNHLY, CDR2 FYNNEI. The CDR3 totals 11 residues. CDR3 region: CASSPNYGYTF. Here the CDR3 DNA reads TGTGCCAGCAGCCCTAACTATGGCTACACCTTC.

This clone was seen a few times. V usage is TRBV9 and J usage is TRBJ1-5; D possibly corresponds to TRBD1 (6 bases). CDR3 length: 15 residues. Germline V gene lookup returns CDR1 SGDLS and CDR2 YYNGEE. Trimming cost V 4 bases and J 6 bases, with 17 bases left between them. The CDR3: CASSPPRGGLQPQHF. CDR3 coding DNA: TGTGCCAGCAGCCCTCCCCGGGGGGGGCTTCAGCCCCAGCATTTT.

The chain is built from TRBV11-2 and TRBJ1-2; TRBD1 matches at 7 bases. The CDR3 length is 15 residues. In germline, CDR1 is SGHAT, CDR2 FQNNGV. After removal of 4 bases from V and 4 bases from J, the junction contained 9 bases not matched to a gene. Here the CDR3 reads CASSSTGRNTYGYTF. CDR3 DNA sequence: TGTGCCAGCAGCTCGACAGGGAGGAACACCTATGGCTACACCTTC.

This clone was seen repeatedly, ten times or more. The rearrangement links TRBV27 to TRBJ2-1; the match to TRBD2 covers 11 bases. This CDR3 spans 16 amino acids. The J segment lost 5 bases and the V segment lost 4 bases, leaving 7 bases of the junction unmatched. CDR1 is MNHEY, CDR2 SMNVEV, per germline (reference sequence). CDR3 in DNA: TGTGCCAGCAGTTCGACCGGGACTAGCGGTGACAATGAGCAGTTCTTC. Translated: CASSSTGTSGDNEQFF.

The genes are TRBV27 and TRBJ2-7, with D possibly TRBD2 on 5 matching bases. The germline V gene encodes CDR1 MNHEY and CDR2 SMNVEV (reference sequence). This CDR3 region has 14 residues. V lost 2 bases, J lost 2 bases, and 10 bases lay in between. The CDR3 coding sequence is TGTGCCAGCAGTTTAGGCGGGTTTGCCTACGAGCAGTACTTC. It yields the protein CASSLGGFAYEQYF.

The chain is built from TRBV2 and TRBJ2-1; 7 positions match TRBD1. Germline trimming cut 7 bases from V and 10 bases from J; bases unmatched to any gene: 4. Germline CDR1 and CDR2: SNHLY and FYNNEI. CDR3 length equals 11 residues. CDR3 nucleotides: TGTGCCAGCACCGTGGACAGGGAGCAGTTCTTC. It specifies CASTVDREQFF.

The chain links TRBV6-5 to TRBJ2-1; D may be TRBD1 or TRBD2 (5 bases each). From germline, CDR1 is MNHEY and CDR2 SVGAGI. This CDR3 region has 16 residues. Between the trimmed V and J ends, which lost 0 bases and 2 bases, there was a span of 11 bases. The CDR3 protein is CASSYSRGEAYNEQFF. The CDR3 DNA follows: TGTGCCAGCAGTTACTCGAGGGGAGAAGCCTACAATGAGCAGTTCTTC.